This T cell receptor beta chain was found in a study of T cell repertoires in cytomegalovirus infection. Study-wide points: In two of eight donors, the top clonotype was HLA-C-restricted CMV-specific.

TCRdb reprocessed the reads with MiXCR, giving one entry per CDR3 protein. The profile shows approximately 1,000,000 distinct CDR3 sequences, around 32% of them singletons. Trimming left V 6 bases short and J 4 bases short, with 7 bases between. The CDR3 runs 13 residues. CDR1 is SGHAT, CDR2 FQNNGV, per germline. In its sample, this clonotype was seen many times. Its target is not known. The chain links TRBV11-2 to TRBJ1-6; no firm D call. The sequence came from a human donor in good health (CMV status not recorded). Some clones in this sample may be carry-over from other donors' samples. The sequences come from cultured CD8+ T cells from PBMCs, collected from culture after CMV antigen stimulation. CDR3 coding DNA: TGTGCCAGCAGGCCGGGATATAATTCACCCCTCCACTTT. This translates into CASRPGYNSPLHF.